A single sample is the source of the 31 T cell receptor beta chains below, sequenced in a study of shared clonotypes between healthy human individuals. TCRdb's table, derived via immunoSEQ multiplex PCR, lists solely in-frame clones and lacks some. Altogether about 1.1 million clones are present, more than 75% being singletons, with the ten largest covering 0.5% to 0.65%. Sequencing was done on a sample of memory CD4+ T cells from PBMCs. Subset meaning: CD45RA-negative fraction. Receptor source: a man aged 18 to 29 in good health. Some clones in this sample may be carry-over from other donors' samples.

This clone occurred once. The rearrangement joins TRBV10-3 to TRBJ2-7; 9 bases agree with TRBD1. The V gene's germline CDR1 is ENHRY and CDR2 SYGVKD. This CDR3 comprises 14 residues. V shed 6 bases and J 5 bases; nucleotides not matched to a gene: 8. CDR3 sequence: CAIRGRDRVHEQYF. CDR3 nucleotide sequence: TGTGCCATCAGAGGACGGGACAGGGTCCACGAGCAGTACTTC.

The CDR3 DNA follows: TGTGCCAGCAGACCGGGACAGCGAAACACCATATATTTT. Translation: CASRPGQRNTIYF. This rearrangement joins TRBV28 to TRBJ1-3; TRBD1 matches at 7 bases. The CDR3 runs 13 residues. Germline V gene data show CDR1 as MDHEN and CDR2 as SYDVKM. V shed 6 bases, J shed 5 bases, and the junction held 4 bases outside the gene matches. Supplemented by reference TRBV28 and TRBJ1-3, the full variable domain reads DVKVTQSSRYLVKRTGEKVFLECVQDMDHENMFWYRQDPGLGLRLIYFSYDVKMKEKGDIPEGYSVSREKKERFSLILESASTNQTSMYLCASRPGQRNTIYFGEGSWLTVV.

The chain is built from TRBV5-6 and TRBJ1-1; D possibly corresponds to TRBD1 (5 bases). V was shortened by 0 bases and J by 11 bases, with 11 bases between the two germline ends. The V gene's germline CDR1 is SGHDT and CDR2 YYEEEE. The CDR3 covers 12 residues. CDR3 sequence: CASSLGRERAFF. CDR3 nucleotides: TGTGCCAGCAGCTTGGGCAGGGAGCGGGCTTTCTTT.

The chain joins TRBV30 to TRBJ2-5; 11 bases line up with TRBD1. The V gene's germline CDR1 is GTSNPN and CDR2 SVGIG (reference sequence). The CDR3 has 16 residues. The V segment lost 6 bases and the J segment 4 bases; nucleotides outside the gene matches: 13. The DNA of the CDR3 is TGTGCCTGCGGGACAGGGGGGCGGAGGTTCGGAGAGACCCAGTACTTC. This codes for CACGTGGRRFGETQYF. The variable domain in full, completed from reference TRBV30 and TRBJ2-5, reads SQTIHQWPATLVQPVGSPLSLECTVEGTSNPNLYWYRQAAGRGLQLLFYSVGIGQISSEVPQNLSASRPQDRQFILSSKKLLLSDSGFYLCACGTGGRRFGETQYFGPGTRLLVL.

This chain joins TRBV18 and TRBJ2-7, with D possibly TRBD1 on 5 matching bases. The CDR3 sequence is 13 residues long. CDR1 is KGHSH and CDR2 is LQKENI in the germline V gene. Between the trimmed V and J ends, which lost 3 bases and 6 bases, there was a span of 12 bases. The CDR3 DNA reads TGTGCCAGCTCACCGCAGGGTGACCTCGAGCAGTACTTC. Translated: CASSPQGDLEQYF.

The chain employs TRBV11-2 and TRBJ2-2; the D is unclear. This CDR3 is built from 15 residues. V was pared by 5 bases and J by 1 base, with 11 bases between. Per germline, CDR1 SGHAT and CDR2 FQNNGV. The CDR3 is CASSTFWGNTGELFF. CDR3 in DNA: TGTGCCAGCAGCACCTTCTGGGGGAACACCGGGGAGCTGTTTTTT.

The chain employs TRBV11-2 and TRBJ1-5; a weak D match, TRBD1 (5 bases). V lost 5 bases to trimming and J lost 6 bases, with 17 bases between them. CDR1 and CDR2 (germline): SGHAT, FQNNGV. The CDR3 is 15 amino acids. The CDR3 DNA reads TGTGCCAGCAGCCCTGCTGGTTATGGGGGTCAGCCCCAGCATTTT. Its translation: CASSPAGYGGQPQHF.

There are many counts of this clone. CDR3 sequence (DNA): TGTGCCAGCAGCTTTGGGAATCAGCCCCAGCATTTT. Translation: CASSFGNQPQHF. J is TRBJ1-5 and V is TRBV7-9; D ambiguous. Germline CDR1 is SEHNR and CDR2 is FQNEAQ (reference sequence). This CDR3 spans 12 amino acids. Trimming removed 3 bases at V and 4 bases at J, with 4 bases between.

The rearrangement links TRBV7-9 to TRBJ1-2; no firm D call. This CDR3 has 12 amino acids. Germline values: CDR1 SEHNR, CDR2 FQNEAQ (reference sequence). Trimming took off 5 bases at V and 7 bases at J, with 11 bases between the two ends. Here the CDR3 DNA reads TGTGCCAGCAGCGACCTCGCCACTGGCTACACCTTC. Translated, it gives CASSDLATGYTF.

The V call is TRBV5-5, the J call TRBJ1-2; D is perhaps TRBD1 (5 bases). The CDR3 totals 13 residues. V was cut by 0 bases and J by 8 bases, with 11 bases left in between. The V gene's germline CDR1 is SGHKS and CDR2 YYEKEE (reference sequence). CDR3 residues: CASSLGWGGGYTF. CDR3 nucleotide sequence: TGTGCCAGCAGCTTGGGCTGGGGCGGCGGCTACACCTTC.

This chain uses TRBV5-6 with TRBJ2-1, with 9 bases matching TRBD2. Germline V gene data show CDR1 as SGHDT and CDR2 as YYEEEE. Trimming took 0 bases from V and 3 from J; bases not matched to a gene: 1. This CDR3 has 15 amino acids. For the CDR3, the DNA is TGTGCCAGCAGCTTGGGACTAGCGGACTACAATGAGCAGTTCTTC. This codes for CASSLGLADYNEQFF.

J is TRBJ1-1 and V is TRBV30; D possibly corresponds to TRBD1 (5 bases). The length of the CDR3 is 15 residues. The germline V gene has CDR1 GTSNPN and CDR2 SVGIG (reference sequence). V was cut by 0 bases and J by 3 bases, with 14 bases left in between. Here the CDR3 reads CAWSVLRGVDTEAFF. As DNA, the CDR3 is TGTGCCTGGAGTGTACTGAGGGGAGTCGACACTGAAGCTTTCTTT. The entire variable domain, with the rest obtained from reference TRBV30 and TRBJ1-1, is as follows: SQTIHQWPATLVQPVGSPLSLECTVEGTSNPNLYWYRQAAGRGLQLLFYSVGIGQISSEVPQNLSASRPQDRQFILSSKKLLLSDSGFYLCAWSVLRGVDTEAFFGQGTRLTVV.

Comment on this clone: The sample carries other DNA sequences with the same CDR3. The chain recombines TRBV27 with TRBJ1-4; 9 positions match TRBD1. CDR1 and CDR2 from the germline V gene are MNHEY and SMNVEV (reference sequence). V was pared by 6 bases and J by 7 bases, with 3 bases of the junction left unmatched. The CDR3 contains 13 residues. The CDR3 nucleotides read TGTGCCAGCAGGAGGACAGGGGTTGAAAAACTGTTTTTT. Its translation is CASRRTGVEKLFF.

The J gene is TRBJ2-2, the V gene TRBV15, with D perhaps TRBD2 (5 bases). V was trimmed by 8 bases and J by 4 bases, leaving 11 bases between them. CDR3 length: 13 amino acids. CDR1 and CDR2 (germline): LNHNV, YYDKDF (reference sequence). The CDR3 DNA is TGTGCCACCCTAGGACTTTCCACCGGGGAGCTGTTTTTT. It codes for CATLGLSTGELFF.

The CDR3 region is CAISESLGAGGYTF. Here the CDR3 DNA reads TGTGCCATCAGTGAGTCGCTGGGGGCTGGAGGCTACACCTTC. The chain links TRBV10-3 to TRBJ1-2; possible D gene TRBD1, 6 bases. Per the germline V gene, CDR1 is ENHRY and CDR2 is SYGVKD. The CDR3 has 14 residues. V was clipped by 0 bases and J by 8 bases, with 13 bases between them.

The genes are TRBV2 and TRBJ2-5; D not resolved. V dropped 6 bases and J dropped 6 bases, with 8 bases sitting between them. This CDR3 contains 11 residues. Germline loops: CDR1 SNHLY, CDR2 FYNNEI. In DNA, the CDR3 is TGTGCCAGCAGGGCCTATCAGACCCAGTACTTC. Amino acids: CASRAYQTQYF.

In DNA, the CDR3 is TGTGCCAGCAGTTCCACTAGGGGTGGGGCCGTCTACGAGCAGTACTTC. It specifies CASSSTRGGAVYEQYF. The rearrangement links TRBV6-6 to TRBJ2-7; D may match TRBD1 or TRBD2 (5 bases each). Germline CDR1 reads MNHNY; CDR2 reads SVGAGI (reference sequence). The CDR3 runs to 16 residues. Trimming stripped 4 bases from V and 3 bases from J, with 19 bases between.

In this sample, this clone turned up once. CDR3: CASSSKLNFYEQYF. The DNA of the CDR3 is TGTGCCAGCAGCTCGAAGCTAAATTTCTACGAGCAGTACTTC. V gene TRBV7-3 combines with J gene TRBJ2-7; D is ambiguous. Germline CDR1 is SGHTA and CDR2 is FQGTGA. This CDR3 spans 14 amino acids. V lost 4 bases and J lost 3, with 13 bases in between.

The chain carries TRBV30 and TRBJ1-2, with D possibly being TRBD1 (5 bases). The CDR3 is 13 residues long. Trimming cost V 1 base and J 0 bases, with 6 bases left between them. CDR1 GTSNPN and CDR2 SVGIG come from the germline V gene (reference sequence). The CDR3 region is CAWSARANYGYTF. CDR3 coding DNA: TGTGCCTGGAGTGCCAGGGCTAACTATGGCTACACCTTC.

A few counts support this clone. A junction boundary mismatches the germline segment, possibly from a read error. The rearrangement uses TRBV30 and TRBJ1-1; TRBD1 matches 7 bases. Germline CDR1 is GTSNPN and CDR2 is SVGIG (reference sequence). The CDR3 is 14 residues long. The CDR3 DNA reads TGTGCCTGGGAAACAGGGGCAGTGAATACTGAAGCTTTCTTT. Protein: CAWETGAVNTEAFF.

This clone was seen ten or more times. The chain uses TRBV28 and TRBJ1-4, with 9 positions matching TRBD1. CDR1 and CDR2 (germline): MDHEN, SYDVKM. The CDR3 is 15 residues long. V lost 5 bases to trimming and J lost 8 bases; unmatched junction nucleotides: 9. Here the CDR3 reads CASSENRGRIEKLFF. CDR3 coding DNA: TGTGCCAGCAGTGAGAACAGGGGGCGGATCGAAAAACTGTTTTTT. Complete variable domain (other parts from reference TRBV28 and TRBJ1-4): DVKVTQSSRYLVKRTGEKVFLECVQDMDHENMFWYRQDPGLGLRLIYFSYDVKMKEKGDIPEGYSVSREKKERFSLILESASTNQTSMYLCASSENRGRIEKLFFGSGTQLSVL.

This chain joins TRBV28 and TRBJ2-7, with 7 bases aligning to TRBD1. This CDR3 is built from 15 residues. The ends lost 6 bases at V and 2 bases at J; junction bases unmatched: 10. The germline V gene has CDR1 MDHEN and CDR2 SYDVKM. The CDR3 bases are TGTGCCAGCAGCCGAGACCGGACAGGCGCCTACGAGCAGTACTTC. As protein: CASSRDRTGAYEQYF. Full variable domain (remainder filled in from reference TRBV28 and TRBJ2-7): DVKVTQSSRYLVKRTGEKVFLECVQDMDHENMFWYRQDPGLGLRLIYFSYDVKMKEKGDIPEGYSVSREKKERFSLILESASTNQTSMYLCASSRDRTGAYEQYFGPGTRLTVT.

This clone came up a few times. Additional DNA sequences in this sample encode the identical CDR3. The V gene is TRBV30, the J gene TRBJ1-1; TRBD1 matches at 8 bases. The CDR3 covers 12 residues. The germline V gene encodes CDR1 GTSNPN and CDR2 SVGIG (reference sequence). The V gene end was trimmed by 5 bases and the J gene end by 2 bases; junction bases not matched to a gene: 1. CDR3: CAWDRGNTEAFF. The CDR3 DNA reads TGTGCCTGGGACAGGGGAAACACTGAAGCTTTCTTT.

This chain joins TRBV5-1 and TRBJ2-5; no definite D call. CDR1 and CDR2 (germline): SGHRS, YFSETQ. This CDR3 is 15 amino acids long. Trimming cost V 0 bases and J 4 bases, with 13 bases left between them. Written as DNA, the CDR3 is TGCGCCAGCAGCTTGGGGAACTCGGTTATAGAGACCCAGTACTTC. It translates to CASSLGNSVIETQYF.

This sequence joins TRBV10-2 and TRBJ2-7, with TRBD2 matching over 13 bases. V dropped 6 bases and J dropped 5; count of bases not matched to a gene: 10. This CDR3 has 16 residues. CDR1 is WSHSY and CDR2 is SAAADI in the germline V gene. CDR3 in amino acids: CASSTTGGLAGHEQYF. The CDR3 nucleotides are TGCGCCAGCAGCACAACAGGGGGACTAGCGGGACACGAGCAGTACTTC.

The gene calls are TRBV4-1 and TRBJ1-5; D unclear. CDR1 and CDR2 from the germline V gene are MGHRA and YSYEKL. With 0 bases removed from V and 0 bases from J, the gap between germline ends came to 9 bases. The CDR3 runs to 16 residues. The CDR3 coding sequence is TGCGCCAGCAGCCAAGATGCAGCCATTAGCAATCAGCCCCAGCATTTT. Encoded protein: CASSQDAAISNQPQHF.

In its sample, this clone was seen once. Here the CDR3 reads CASSQGGPAGENRETQYF. CDR3 nucleotides: TGTGCCAGCAGCCAAGGTGGTCCAGCGGGAGAGAATCGAGAGACCCAGTACTTC. The rearrangement joins TRBV14 to TRBJ2-5; 8 bases fit TRBD2. Per the germline V gene, CDR1 is SGHDN and CDR2 is FVKESK. The CDR3 spans 18 residues. V was pared by 1 base and J by 4 bases, with 14 bases of the junction left unmatched.

V and J are TRBV10-3 and TRBJ1-1; 7 positions agree with TRBD1. The CDR3 is made up of 14 amino acids. CDR1 is ENHRY and CDR2 is SYGVKD in the germline V gene. V lost 6 bases to trimming and J lost 5 bases; unmatched junction nucleotides: 9. CDR3 loop: CAIRRQGGGTEAFF. The CDR3 DNA is TGTGCCATCAGAAGACAGGGTGGGGGAACTGAAGCTTTCTTT.

This clone was recorded a few times. The rearrangement uses TRBV5-1 and TRBJ1-4; perhaps TRBD1 as D (5 bases). This CDR3 spans 15 amino acids. Per the germline V gene, CDR1 is SGHRS and CDR2 is YFSETQ. V gave up 1 base and J gave up 7 bases, with 14 bases separating them. This chain's CDR3 is CASSLSGAGGEKLFF. The CDR3 DNA follows: TGCGCCAGCAGCTTGAGCGGGGCAGGTGGTGAAAAACTGTTTTTT.

This clone turned up a few times. V is TRBV5-1 and J is TRBJ2-7; the D is unclear. Germline CDR1 is SGHRS and CDR2 is YFSETQ. Trimming shortened V by 0 bases and J by 5 bases, and 12 bases separated the two germline ends. The length of the CDR3 is 14 residues. CDR3 sequence reads: CASSLARRNNEQYF. CDR3 nucleotides: TGCGCCAGCAGCTTGGCCCGACGCAATAACGAGCAGTACTTC.

The V and J genes are TRBV18 and TRBJ2-7; D remains ambiguous. Per germline, CDR1 KGHSH and CDR2 LQKENI. The CDR3 is made up of 16 amino acids. V was shortened by 3 bases and J by 1 base, with 16 bases between the two germline ends. This chain's CDR3 is CASSPTSTASSYEQYF. Here the CDR3 DNA reads TGTGCCAGCTCACCCACCTCAACGGCGTCTTCCTACGAGCAGTACTTC.